A selection of T cell receptor beta chains follows, all from one sample in a study of CD8+CD57+ T cells in acquired aplastic anemia. Each CDR3 protein is one row after TCRdb ran MiXCR on the reads. Seen here are about 200,000 distinct CDR3 sequences, 50% to 70% observed once, and the top ten hold roughly 50%. Sequencing was done on a sample of sorted CD4+, CD8+, or CD8+CD57+ T cells (not recorded which) from PBMCs. All receptors come from a human donor with aplastic anemia. CDR3s include the opening cysteine and the closing phenylalanine or tryptophan. Each record gives: CDR3 length, D gene, clone size, V gene, J gene, CDR3 protein, CDR3 DNA. A D gene is named only where the DNA matches it firmly. A clone size is listed for some rows: how often the clone was seen (once, few, many), or a class if it is expanded.

>15|TRBD1|.|TRBV10-2|TRBJ1-1
CATRDRGGVDTEAFF
TGCGCCACTAGAGACAGGGGAGGAGTAGACACTGAAGCTTTCTTT
>17|TRBD2|.|TRBV7-9|TRBJ2-3
CASSFVTSGGATDTQYF
TGTGCCAGCAGCTTTGTGACTAGCGGGGGGGCCACAGATACGCAGTATTTT
>16|.|.|TRBV7-4|TRBJ2-5
CASSFKTPSSAETQYF
TGTGCCAGCAGCTTCAAAACACCGAGCTCCGCAGAGACCCAGTACTTC
>15|.|few|TRBV7-3|TRBJ2-1
CASSPQGRGTNEQFF
TGTGCCAGCAGCCCTCAGGGACGGGGTACAAATGAGCAGTTCTTC
>14|TRBD1|.|TRBV19|TRBJ2-1
CASSTGTGVGEQFF
TGTGCCAGTAGTACTGGGACAGGGGTGGGTGAGCAGTTCTTC
>16|TRBD2|.|TRBV19|TRBJ2-2
CASSLLAGTNTGELFF
TGTGCCAGTAGTCTGCTAGCGGGAACGAACACCGGGGAGCTGTTTTTT
>14|.|medium-sized|TRBV15|TRBJ1-6
CATRGGLGNSPLHF
TGTGCCACCAGGGGGGGTCTAGGAAATTCACCCCTCCACTTT
>13|.|.|TRBV6-1|TRBJ2-1
CASSELGGQGAFF
TGTGCCAGCAGTGAATTAGGAGGCCAGGGTGCGTTCTTC
>16|.|.|TRBV20-1|TRBJ1-5
CSARRGTRWGNQPQHF
TGCAGTGCTAGACGGGGGACAAGGTGGGGCAATCAGCCCCAGCATTTT
>14|TRBD1|.|TRBV19|TRBJ1-1
CASRDRGRSTEAFF
TGTGCCAGTAGGGACAGGGGGCGAAGCACTGAAGCTTTCTTT
>16|.|.|TRBV6-1|TRBJ1-6
CASSEGSSQRNSPLHF
TGTGCCAGCAGTGAAGGTTCCTCTCAACGGAATTCACCCCTCCACTTT
>15|TRBD1|.|TRBV7-9|TRBJ2-5
CASSSTDTGEETQYF
TGTGCCAGCAGCTCCACGGACACAGGGGAAGAGACCCAGTACTTC
>13|.|.|TRBV7-8|TRBJ1-4
CASTQGGAEKLFF
TGTGCCAGCACGCAAGGGGGGGCTGAAAAACTGTTTTTT
>14|.|.|TRBV10-1|TRBJ1-2
CASSEGKGGDGYTF
TGCGCCAGCAGTGAGGGGAAAGGAGGTGACGGCTACACCTTC
>11|.|.|TRBV9|TRBJ1-2
CASSVAGGYTF
TGTGCCAGCAGCGTAGCGGGTGGCTACACCTTC
>16|.|many|TRBV4-1|TRBJ1-3
CASSQGHLTSGNTIYF
TGCGCCAGCAGCCAAGGACACCTAACCTCTGGAAACACCATATATTTT
>19|.|many|TRBV7-6|TRBJ2-2
CASSHPSQGIRQNTGELFF
TGTGCCAGCAGCCACCCCTCACAGGGCATCAGACAGAACACCGGGGAGCTGTTTTTT
>14|.|.|TRBV2|TRBJ1-2
CASSWQQINYGYTF
TGTGCCAGCAGTTGGCAGCAAATTAACTATGGCTACACCTTC
>11|.|.|TRBV20-1|TRBJ1-4
CSARKAGILFF
TGCAGTGCTAGAAAGGCGGGAATCTTGTTTTTT
>12|.|many|TRBV29-1|TRBJ2-1
CSVELGVGEQFF
TGCAGCGTTGAGCTGGGCGTCGGTGAGCAGTTCTTC
>15|.|.|TRBV20-1|TRBJ2-7
CSARGPDSHSYEQYF
TGCAGTGCTAGAGGCCCCGACAGCCACTCCTACGAGCAGTACTTC
>15|.|.|TRBV9|TRBJ2-7
CASSPTFTGSVEQYF
TGTGCCAGCAGCCCCACATTCACGGGGTCGGTCGAGCAGTACTTC
>18|.|.|TRBV7-2|TRBJ2-6
CASRGNTGSSPGANVLTF
TGTGCCAGCAGGGGAAATACAGGATCCTCTCCTGGGGCCAACGTCCTGACTTTC
>15|TRBD1|few|TRBV24-1|TRBJ2-7
CATSDSGDRDYEQYF
TGTGCCACCAGTGATTCCGGGGACAGGGACTACGAGCAGTACTTC
>15|TRBD1|.|TRBV7-9|TRBJ1-2
CASSPRTGVNYGYTF
TGTGCCAGCAGCCCCCGGACAGGGGTTAACTATGGCTACACCTTC
>13|TRBD1|.|TRBV20-1|TRBJ2-7
CSAHRQGAGEQYF
TGCAGTGCTCACCGACAGGGGGCGGGCGAGCAGTACTTC
>15|.|.|TRBV6-1|TRBJ1-4
CANSAGPATNEKLFF
TGTGCCAACAGTGCGGGACCTGCAACTAATGAAAAACTGTTTTTT
>14|.|.|TRBV9|TRBJ1-4
CASSPQVPGGGLFF
TGTGCCAGCAGCCCCCAGGTACCAGGTGGAGGACTGTTTTTT
>15|.|.|TRBV7-8|TRBJ1-5
CASSHRRTDVGPQHF
TGTGCCAGCAGCCACCGCAGGACAGATGTGGGGCCCCAGCATTTT
>15|TRBD1|.|TRBV5-1|TRBJ2-2
CASSLLGQGSGELFF
TGCGCCAGCAGCTTGTTGGGACAGGGTTCCGGGGAGCTGTTTTTT
>16|.|.|TRBV2|TRBJ1-4
CASTSSVGTGASGLVF
.
>15|TRBD1|.|TRBV7-9|TRBJ1-5
CASSRRGQGNQPQHF
TGTGCCAGCAGCCGTCGCGGACAGGGAAATCAGCCCCAGCATTTT